This entry concerns a single TCR beta chain. The sample is drawn from a study of blood T cell repertoires in COVID-19. Study in general: The United States, Italy and Spain supplied acute and convalescent COVID-19 samples. In each case, the material was cDNA or gDNA derived from T cells, B-cell-depleted T cells, or PBMCs.

Source study methods: Reference gene primer amplification gave estimated nucleated cell counts. Repertoires were generated with immunoSEQ multiplex PCR, while TCRdb's copy carries only in-frame clones and drops some. From that table come the V and J calls and clone size; the DNA was used to work out D and trimming. This sample has approximately 150,000 clones, with 60% to 80% found just once. This CDR3 comprises 15 residues. Germline loops: CDR1 LGHNA, CDR2 YNFKEQ. The V gene end was trimmed by 2 bases and the J gene end by 12 bases; junction bases not matched to a gene: 8. This TCR was recovered from a man aged 45-60 years with active or convalescent COVID-19. The chain uses TRBV4-2 and TRBJ1-6; the match to TRBD1 covers 9 bases. Sequences were obtained from peripheral blood. CDR3 loop: CASSQMTGGDLPLHF. The CDR3 DNA reads TGTGCCAGCAGCCAAATGACAGGGGGGGACTTACCCCTCCACTTT.